A selection of T cell receptor beta chains follows, all from one sample in a study of blood T cell repertoires in COVID-19. Using immunoSEQ multiplex PCR, the repertoire was profiled, and TCRdb retains in-frame clones only, with some absent. The sample shows about 36,000 clones, about three quarters of them seen only once. The specimen sequenced was peripheral blood. The source of these receptors is a man in his 60s with acute or convalescent COVID-19. The CDR3 runs from the conserved cysteine through the conserved F or W. The order of the fields is clone size, D gene, J gene, V gene, CDR3 DNA, CDR3 protein. A D gene is named only where the DNA matches it firmly. Size is stated for part of the rows, as once, few or many counts, or as a class when the clone is expanded.

clone size: -; D gene: -; J gene: TRBJ2-7; V gene: TRBV11-3; CDR3 DNA: TGTGCCAGCAGCTCTGGACTCTTAACCTACGAGCAGTACTTC; CDR3 protein: CASSSGLLTYEQYF
clone size: -; D gene: -; J gene: TRBJ1-6; V gene: TRBV6-5; CDR3 DNA: TGTGCCAGCAGGCACGACAGCTATAATTCACCCCTCCACTTT; CDR3 protein: CASRHDSYNSPLHF
clone size: few; D gene: TRBD2; J gene: TRBJ2-5; V gene: TRBV28; CDR3 DNA: TGTGCCAGCAGTGACCAACTAGCGGGAGGTCGGGAGACCCAGTACTTC; CDR3 protein: CASSDQLAGGRETQYF
clone size: few; D gene: TRBD1; J gene: TRBJ2-2; V gene: TRBV5-1; CDR3 DNA: TGCGCCAGCAGCCCACTACCAAGCCGGGACAGGGGTGGGTCCGGGGAGCTGTTTTTT; CDR3 protein: CASSPLPSRDRGGSGELFF
clone size: few; D gene: -; J gene: TRBJ2-2; V gene: TRBV7-9; CDR3 DNA: TGTGCCAGCAGCCCACCCGGTAGGGGATGGACCGGGGAGCTGTTTTTT; CDR3 protein: CASSPPGRGWTGELFF
clone size: -; D gene: -; J gene: TRBJ1-5; V gene: TRBV7-2; CDR3 DNA: TGTGCCAGCAGCTTAGTTGGGGGGGGCCAGCCCCAGCATTTT; CDR3 protein: CASSLVGGGQPQHF
clone size: -; D gene: TRBD1; J gene: TRBJ1-1; V gene: TRBV28; CDR3 DNA: TGTGCCAGCAGTACCCGACAGGGGGCTGAAGCTTTCTTT; CDR3 protein: CASSTRQGAEAFF
clone size: -; D gene: -; J gene: TRBJ2-7; V gene: TRBV7-2; CDR3 DNA: TGTGCCAGCAGCTTTCTTCCCCAACGGGAGTACGAGCAGTACTTC; CDR3 protein: CASSFLPQREYEQYF
clone size: -; D gene: TRBD2; J gene: TRBJ2-2; V gene: TRBV24-1; CDR3 DNA: TGTGCCACCAGTGATCGACTAGCGGGAGTGAGCACCGGGGAGCTGTTTTTT; CDR3 protein: CATSDRLAGVSTGELFF
clone size: -; D gene: -; J gene: TRBJ2-5; V gene: TRBV6-5; CDR3 DNA: TGTGCCAGCTCCTCCCCCAGACAGGCCCAAGAGACCCAGTACTTC; CDR3 protein: CASSSPRQAQETQYF
clone size: -; D gene: TRBD1; J gene: TRBJ1-4; V gene: TRBV6-2/TRBV6-3; CDR3 DNA: TGTGCCAGCAGTACCCTGCTGACAGGGAGGCACGAAAAACTGTTTTTT; CDR3 protein: CASSTLLTGRHEKLFF
clone size: -; D gene: TRBD1; J gene: TRBJ2-5; V gene: TRBV29-1; CDR3 DNA: TGCAGCGGGTACGGACAGGGGACCCAAGAGACCCAGTACTTC; CDR3 protein: CSGYGQGTQETQYF
clone size: -; D gene: TRBD2; J gene: TRBJ2-1; V gene: TRBV29-1; CDR3 DNA: TGCAGCGTTGATTCGCTAGCGGGAGATCTTGAGCAGTTCTTC; CDR3 protein: CSVDSLAGDLEQFF
clone size: -; D gene: -; J gene: TRBJ2-1; V gene: TRBV6-5; CDR3 DNA: TGTGCCAGCAGTTACTTTACCCAGTCCTACAATGAGCAGTTCTTC; CDR3 protein: CASSYFTQSYNEQFF
clone size: -; D gene: TRBD1; J gene: TRBJ2-1; V gene: TRBV6-5; CDR3 DNA: TGTGCCAGCAGTTACGGGACAGTTAACAATGAGCAGTTCTTC; CDR3 protein: CASSYGTVNNEQFF
clone size: -; D gene: -; J gene: TRBJ1-4; V gene: TRBV5-6; CDR3 DNA: TGTGCCAGCAGCTTGTGGTGGGGGCCTTCTAATGAAAAACTGTTTTTT; CDR3 protein: CASSLWWGPSNEKLFF
clone size: -; D gene: -; J gene: TRBJ2-1; V gene: TRBV12-3/TRBV12-4; CDR3 DNA: TGTGCCAGCAGGCAGGGCAATGAGCAGTTCTTC; CDR3 protein: CASRQGNEQFF
clone size: few; D gene: TRBD1; J gene: TRBJ1-2; V gene: TRBV5-1; CDR3 DNA: TGCGCCAGCAGCTTTAGGGACAGGACCAACATTAACTATGGCTACACCTTC; CDR3 protein: CASSFRDRTNINYGYTF
clone size: -; D gene: -; J gene: TRBJ2-1; V gene: TRBV5-6; CDR3 DNA: TGTGCCAGCAGCCCTGACGGGTACAATGAGCAGTTCTTC; CDR3 protein: CASSPDGYNEQFF
clone size: -; D gene: -; J gene: TRBJ1-6; V gene: TRBV19; CDR3 DNA: TGTGCCAGTAACCCGACAGTGGGTGATTCACCCCTCCACTTT; CDR3 protein: CASNPTVGDSPLHF
clone size: -; D gene: TRBD2; J gene: TRBJ2-5; V gene: TRBV5-6; CDR3 DNA: TGTGCCAGCAGCTTGTTCGGGCGGGAGGGCCAAGAGACCCAGTACTTC; CDR3 protein: CASSLFGREGQETQYF
clone size: -; D gene: -; J gene: TRBJ2-2; V gene: TRBV5-4; CDR3 DNA: TGTGCCAGCAGCCTTACTAGCTCAACCGGGGAGCTGTTTTTT; CDR3 protein: CASSLTSSTGELFF
clone size: -; D gene: -; J gene: TRBJ2-7; V gene: TRBV11-2; CDR3 DNA: TGTGCCAGCAGCTTTAGGGCAGGGGTCGCGGAGTTTTGGGACGAGCAGTACTTC; CDR3 protein: CASSFRAGVAEFWDEQYF
clone size: few; D gene: -; J gene: TRBJ2-1; V gene: TRBV28; CDR3 DNA: TGTGCCAGCAGTTTCTGGGAGAGTGAGCAGTTCTTC; CDR3 protein: CASSFWESEQFF
clone size: -; D gene: TRBD1; J gene: TRBJ1-4; V gene: TRBV4-3; CDR3 DNA: TGCGCCAGCAGCCAAGTGGGGACAGCTTATAATGAAAAACTGTTTTTT; CDR3 protein: CASSQVGTAYNEKLFF
clone size: few; D gene: TRBD1; J gene: TRBJ1-3; V gene: TRBV9; CDR3 DNA: TGTGCCAGCAGCGTAACAGGGGTCCCTGGAAACACCATATATTTT; CDR3 protein: CASSVTGVPGNTIYF
clone size: -; D gene: -; J gene: TRBJ2-7; V gene: TRBV5-6; CDR3 DNA: TGTGCCAGCAGCTTTAGCGTCTCCTACGAGCAGTACTTC; CDR3 protein: CASSFSVSYEQYF
clone size: -; D gene: TRBD1; J gene: TRBJ2-7; V gene: TRBV2; CDR3 DNA: TGTGCCAGCAGTTCCGGGACAGTTTCCTACGAGCAGTACTTC; CDR3 protein: CASSSGTVSYEQYF
clone size: -; D gene: -; J gene: TRBJ2-3; V gene: TRBV6-5; CDR3 DNA: TGTGCCAGCAGTTTTGGGAGAACAGATACGCAGTATTTT; CDR3 protein: CASSFGRTDTQYF
clone size: few; D gene: -; J gene: TRBJ1-2; V gene: TRBV6-1; CDR3 DNA: TGTGCCAGCAGTGACACTTGGGAGGGGGGCTACACCTTC; CDR3 protein: CASSDTWEGGYTF
clone size: -; D gene: TRBD2; J gene: TRBJ2-3; V gene: TRBV11-2; CDR3 DNA: TGTGCCAGCACCCTCGATAGCGGGCGTAGCACAGATACGCAGTATTTT; CDR3 protein: CASTLDSGRSTDTQYF
clone size: -; D gene: TRBD1; J gene: TRBJ1-6; V gene: TRBV10-3; CDR3 DNA: TGTGCCATCAGCGTAGGACAGGACAGTTCACCCCTCCACTTT; CDR3 protein: CAISVGQDSSPLHF
clone size: -; D gene: -; J gene: TRBJ2-1; V gene: TRBV5-8; CDR3 DNA: TGTGCCAGCAGCCAGAGCAAAGACAGGCGAGTACTCAATGAGCAGTTCTTC; CDR3 protein: CASSQSKDRRVLNEQFF
clone size: once; D gene: -; J gene: TRBJ2-4; V gene: TRBV7-9; CDR3 DNA: TGTGCCAGCAGCTTAGATCAGGGCCCCAAAAACATTCAGTACTTC; CDR3 protein: CASSLDQGPKNIQYF
clone size: -; D gene: -; J gene: TRBJ2-3; V gene: TRBV19; CDR3 DNA: TGTGCCAGTAAAACAGGAGGGGTCACAGATACGCAGTATTTT; CDR3 protein: CASKTGGVTDTQYF
clone size: -; D gene: -; J gene: TRBJ2-5; V gene: TRBV20-1; CDR3 DNA: TGCAGTGCTAGTCGGGGAGTTCTGGAGACCCAGTACTTC; CDR3 protein: CSASRGVLETQYF
clone size: -; D gene: TRBD2; J gene: TRBJ2-7; V gene: TRBV7-2; CDR3 DNA: TGTGCCAGCAGCTTAACTACTAGCGGGAGAATCTACGAGCAGTACTTC; CDR3 protein: CASSLTTSGRIYEQYF
clone size: -; D gene: -; J gene: TRBJ2-1; V gene: TRBV2; CDR3 DNA: TGTGCCAGCAGCGCCGACTCACCCCGTGGCAATGAGCAGTTCTTC; CDR3 protein: CASSADSPRGNEQFF
clone size: -; D gene: TRBD2; J gene: TRBJ2-3; V gene: TRBV5-1; CDR3 DNA: TGCGCCAGCAGCTTGGCTAGCGGGAGTACGGATACGCAGTATTTT; CDR3 protein: CASSLASGSTDTQYF
clone size: -; D gene: TRBD1; J gene: TRBJ2-7; V gene: TRBV5-1; CDR3 DNA: TGCGCCAGCAGCTTGACAGGGGGCGGGTACGAGCAGTACTTC; CDR3 protein: CASSLTGGGYEQYF
clone size: -; D gene: TRBD1; J gene: TRBJ2-6; V gene: TRBV28; CDR3 DNA: TGTGCCAGCAGTTTGAGGGGGCCTGGGGCCAACGTCCTGACTTTC; CDR3 protein: CASSLRGPGANVLTF
clone size: few; D gene: TRBD1; J gene: TRBJ1-1; V gene: TRBV5-5; CDR3 DNA: TGTGCCAGCAGCTCGTTTATGGCAGGGGGCGTGGGTATGAACACTGAAGCTTTCTTT; CDR3 protein: CASSSFMAGGVGMNTEAFF
clone size: -; D gene: -; J gene: TRBJ1-5; V gene: TRBV6-1; CDR3 DNA: TGTGCCAGCAGTGAAGTGGGCAGGGGTAGCAATCAGCCCCAGCATTTT; CDR3 protein: CASSEVGRGSNQPQHF
clone size: -; D gene: TRBD2; J gene: TRBJ2-3; V gene: TRBV10-2; CDR3 DNA: TGCGCCAGCAGAGACGGGACTAGCGGGAACACAGATACGCAGTATTTT; CDR3 protein: CASRDGTSGNTDTQYF
clone size: -; D gene: TRBD2; J gene: TRBJ2-7; V gene: TRBV11-2; CDR3 DNA: TGTGCCAGCAGCTTCGGACTAGACTACGAGCAGTACTTC; CDR3 protein: CASSFGLDYEQYF
clone size: few; D gene: -; J gene: TRBJ2-5; V gene: TRBV7-8; CDR3 DNA: TGTGCCAGCAGCTCCCACGCAGCGGAGACCCAGTACTTC; CDR3 protein: CASSSHAAETQYF
clone size: -; D gene: TRBD2; J gene: TRBJ2-5; V gene: TRBV11-3; CDR3 DNA: TGTGCCAGCAGCTTCCTTGTTGGCGGGGGGGAGACCCAGTACTTC; CDR3 protein: CASSFLVGGGETQYF
clone size: few; D gene: -; J gene: TRBJ1-2; V gene: TRBV27; CDR3 DNA: TGTGCCAGCAATAAGAACGGTGGCGGGAACTATGGCTACACCTTC; CDR3 protein: CASNKNGGGNYGYTF
clone size: -; D gene: TRBD1; J gene: TRBJ2-2; V gene: TRBV28; CDR3 DNA: TGTGCCAGCGACCAGGGACAGGGGTACACCGGGGAGCTGTTTTTT; CDR3 protein: CASDQGQGYTGELFF
clone size: -; D gene: -; J gene: TRBJ1-5; V gene: TRBV7-9; CDR3 DNA: TGTGCCAGCAGCTTTTCGTCGGGGGACAATCAGCCCCAGCATTTT; CDR3 protein: CASSFSSGDNQPQHF
clone size: -; D gene: TRBD1; J gene: TRBJ2-3; V gene: TRBV4-2; CDR3 DNA: TGTGCCAGCAGCCAAGGCTCGGGACAGGCCACAGATACGCAGTATTTT; CDR3 protein: CASSQGSGQATDTQYF
clone size: -; D gene: TRBD2; J gene: TRBJ2-7; V gene: TRBV7-8; CDR3 DNA: TGTGCCAGCAGCTTAGGGGGGACTAGCGCCCACGAGCAGTACTTC; CDR3 protein: CASSLGGTSAHEQYF
clone size: many; D gene: TRBD1; J gene: TRBJ2-5; V gene: TRBV24-1; CDR3 DNA: TGTGCCACCAGTGATCCAGGACAGGATCAAGAGACCCAGTACTTC; CDR3 protein: CATSDPGQDQETQYF
clone size: -; D gene: -; J gene: TRBJ2-7; V gene: TRBV29-1; CDR3 DNA: TGCAGCGTTCTGAGGGACGAGCAGTACTTC; CDR3 protein: CSVLRDEQYF
clone size: few; D gene: -; J gene: TRBJ2-5; V gene: TRBV18; CDR3 DNA: TGTGCCAGCTCACCTTCGAGGAACCAAGAGACCCAGTACTTC; CDR3 protein: CASSPSRNQETQYF
clone size: -; D gene: -; J gene: TRBJ2-5; V gene: TRBV2; CDR3 DNA: TGTGCCAGCAGTGTTCTCAGGGGTGAGACCCAGTACTTC; CDR3 protein: CASSVLRGETQYF
clone size: -; D gene: -; J gene: TRBJ1-6; V gene: TRBV9; CDR3 DNA: TGTGCCAGCAGCGACCAACCCGGTGGGAGCTCCTATAATTCACCCCTCCACTTT; CDR3 protein: CASSDQPGGSSYNSPLHF